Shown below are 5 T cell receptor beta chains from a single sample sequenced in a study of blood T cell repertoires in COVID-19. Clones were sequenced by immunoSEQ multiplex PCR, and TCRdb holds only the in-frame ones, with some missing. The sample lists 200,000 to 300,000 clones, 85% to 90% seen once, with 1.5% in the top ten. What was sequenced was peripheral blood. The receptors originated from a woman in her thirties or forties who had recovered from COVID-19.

The CDR3 reads CASSLMGANTGELFF. The CDR3 DNA reads as TGTGCCAGCAGCTTGATGGGGGCCAACACCGGGGAGCTGTTTTTT. This chain links TRBV7-2 with TRBJ2-2; D perhaps matches TRBD1 (6 bases). Germline CDR1 is SGHTA and CDR2 is FQGNSA. The germline V and J ends were trimmed by 3 bases and 2 bases, with 10 bases remaining between them. The CDR3 runs 15 residues.

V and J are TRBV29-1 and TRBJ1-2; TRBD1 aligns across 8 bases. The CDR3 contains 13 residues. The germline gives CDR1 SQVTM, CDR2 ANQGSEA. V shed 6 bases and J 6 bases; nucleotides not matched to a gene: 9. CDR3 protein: CSVGRQGLHGYTF. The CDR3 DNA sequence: TGCAGCGTGGGAAGACAGGGGCTTCATGGCTACACCTTC.

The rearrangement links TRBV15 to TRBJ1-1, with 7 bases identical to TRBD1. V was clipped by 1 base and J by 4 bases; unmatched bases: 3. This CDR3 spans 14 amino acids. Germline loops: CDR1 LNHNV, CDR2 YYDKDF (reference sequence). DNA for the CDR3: TGTGCCACCAGCAGAGGGGGGGACAGCACTGAAGCTTTCTTT. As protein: CATSRGGDSTEAFF.

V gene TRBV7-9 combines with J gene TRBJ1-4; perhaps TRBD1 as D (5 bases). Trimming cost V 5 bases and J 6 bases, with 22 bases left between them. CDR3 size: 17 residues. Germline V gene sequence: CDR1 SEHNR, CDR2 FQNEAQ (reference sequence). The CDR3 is CASSRTGWGGGDEKLFF. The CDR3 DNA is TGTGCCAGCAGCCGAACCGGCTGGGGCGGCGGAGATGAAAAACTGTTTTTT.

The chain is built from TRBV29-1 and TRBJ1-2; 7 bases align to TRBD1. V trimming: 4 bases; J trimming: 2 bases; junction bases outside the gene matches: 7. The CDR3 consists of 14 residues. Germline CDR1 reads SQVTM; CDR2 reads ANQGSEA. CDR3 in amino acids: CSVGDPQGNYGYTF. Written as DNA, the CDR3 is TGCAGCGTTGGGGACCCACAGGGGAACTATGGCTACACCTTC. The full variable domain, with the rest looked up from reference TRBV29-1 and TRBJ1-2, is SAVISQKPSRDICQRGTSLTIQCQVDSQVTMMFWYRQQPGQSLTLIATANQGSEATYESGFVIDKFPISRPNLTFSTLTVSNMSPEDSSIYLCSVGDPQGNYGYTFGSGTRLTVV.